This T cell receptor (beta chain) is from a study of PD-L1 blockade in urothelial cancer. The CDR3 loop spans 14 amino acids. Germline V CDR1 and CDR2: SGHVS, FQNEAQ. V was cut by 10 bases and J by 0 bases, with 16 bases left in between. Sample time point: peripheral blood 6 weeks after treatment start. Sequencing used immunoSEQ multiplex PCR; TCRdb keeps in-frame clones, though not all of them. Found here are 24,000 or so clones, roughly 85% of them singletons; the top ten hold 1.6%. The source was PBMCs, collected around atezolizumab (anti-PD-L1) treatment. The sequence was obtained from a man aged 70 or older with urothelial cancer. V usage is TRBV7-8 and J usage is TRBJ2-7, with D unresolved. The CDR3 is CATQVAESSYEQYF. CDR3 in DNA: TGTGCCACCCAGGTGGCCGAAAGCTCCTACGAGCAGTACTTC. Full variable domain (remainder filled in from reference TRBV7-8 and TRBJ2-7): GAGVSQSPRYKVAKRGQDVALRCDPISGHVSLFWYQQALGQGPEFLTYFQNEAQLDKSGLPSDRFFAERPEGSVSTLKIQRTQQEDSAVYLCATQVAESSYEQYFGPGTRLTVT.